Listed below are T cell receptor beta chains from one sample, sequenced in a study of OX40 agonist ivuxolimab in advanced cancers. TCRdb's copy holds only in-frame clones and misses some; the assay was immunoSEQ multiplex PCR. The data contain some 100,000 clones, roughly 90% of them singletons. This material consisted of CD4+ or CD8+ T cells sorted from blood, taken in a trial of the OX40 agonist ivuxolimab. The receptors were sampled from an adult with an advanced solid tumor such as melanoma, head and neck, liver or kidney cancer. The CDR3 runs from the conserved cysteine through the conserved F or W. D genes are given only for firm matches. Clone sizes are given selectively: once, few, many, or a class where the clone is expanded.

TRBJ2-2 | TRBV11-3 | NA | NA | TGTGCCAGCAATCGGGGAACCGGGGAGCTGTTTTTT | CASNRGTGELFF
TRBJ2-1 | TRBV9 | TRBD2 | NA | TGTGCCAGCAGCGAGGGACTAGCTCTCGATGAGCAGTTCTTC | CASSEGLALDEQFF
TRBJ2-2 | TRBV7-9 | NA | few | TGTGCCAGCAGCTTATCGTCGGGGAACACCGGGGAGCTGTTTTTT | CASSLSSGNTGELFF
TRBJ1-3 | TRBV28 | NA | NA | TGTGCCAGCAGCGAAGGGTATTCTGGAAACACCATATATTTT | CASSEGYSGNTIYF
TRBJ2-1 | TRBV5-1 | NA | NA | TGCGCCAGCAGCTCCAGGGAGAATGAGCAGTTCTTC | CASSSRENEQFF
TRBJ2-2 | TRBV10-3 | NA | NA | TGTGCCATCAGTGAGTTGACGGGCGGATGGACCGGGGAGCTGTTTTTT | CAISELTGGWTGELFF
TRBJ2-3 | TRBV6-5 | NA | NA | TGTGCCAGCAGTATTACTTGGGGGCGCACAGATACGCAGTATTTT | CASSITWGRTDTQYF
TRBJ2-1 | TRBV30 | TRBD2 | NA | TGTGCCTGGAGGACGGTGGGGGGGGCCTACAATGAGCAGTTCTTC | CAWRTVGGAYNEQFF
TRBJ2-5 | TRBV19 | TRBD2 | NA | TGTGCCAGTAGTCCACGACTAGCGGGGGGCCCGCCGAAAGAGACCCAGTACTTC | CASSPRLAGGPPKETQYF
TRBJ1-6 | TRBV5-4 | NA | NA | TGTGCCAGCAGCTTGGCAGGATATTCACCCCTCCACTTT | CASSLAGYSPLHF
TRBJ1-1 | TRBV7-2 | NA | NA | TGTGCCAGCAGCTTAGATGGGGCAGAGAACACTGAAGCTTTCTTT | CASSLDGAENTEAFF
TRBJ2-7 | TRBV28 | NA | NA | TGTGCCAGCAGTTTAATGAGTTACGAGCAGTACTTC | CASSLMSYEQYF
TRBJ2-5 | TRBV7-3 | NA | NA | TGTGCCAGCAGCTTAAGCGACGCTCATCAGACCCAGTACTTC | CASSLSDAHQTQYF
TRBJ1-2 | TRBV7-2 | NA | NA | TGTGCCAGCAGCTCCTCCGGTTACACAAACTATGGCTACACCTTC | CASSSSGYTNYGYTF
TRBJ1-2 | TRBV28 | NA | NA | TGTGCCACTCCTATGGACAGCGCTAACTATGGCTACACCTTC | CATPMDSANYGYTF
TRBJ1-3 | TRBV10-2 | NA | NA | TGCGCCAGCAGGGGACCGACCTCTGGAAACACCATATATTTT | CASRGPTSGNTIYF
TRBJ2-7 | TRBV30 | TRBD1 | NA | TGTGCCTGGAGGGTGGCCGGACAGGCCGGGTCGGTACGCTTC | CAWRVAGQAGSVRF
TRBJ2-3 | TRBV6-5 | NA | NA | TGTGCCAGCAGTCCGAGGGGGCGGGGAGATACGCAGTATTTT | CASSPRGRGDTQYF
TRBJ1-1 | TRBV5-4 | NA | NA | TGTGCCAGCCAGATGGGGTGGAACACTGAAGCTTTCTTT | CASQMGWNTEAFF
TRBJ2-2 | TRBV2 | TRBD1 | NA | TGTGCCAGCAGTTACAGGGGGCTTGACACCGGGGAGCTGTTTTTT | CASSYRGLDTGELFF
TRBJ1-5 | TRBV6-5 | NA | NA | TGTGCCAGCAGTCAGGGTAATCAGCCCCAGCATTTT | CASSQGNQPQHF
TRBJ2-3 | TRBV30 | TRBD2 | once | TGTGCCTGGAGTGCGGGGGGGCCATCAGATACGCAGTATTTT | CAWSAGGPSDTQYF
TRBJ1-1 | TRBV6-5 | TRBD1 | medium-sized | TGTGCCAGCAGGGGAATGACAGGGACCAACACTGAAGCTTTCTTT | CASRGMTGTNTEAFF
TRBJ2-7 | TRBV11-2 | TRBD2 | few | TGTGCCAGCAGCTTACCGGGGGGCGAGCAGTACTTC | CASSLPGGEQYF
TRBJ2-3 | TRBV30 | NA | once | TGTGCCTGGAGTGAGGCCTTAGGCACAGATACGCAGTATTTT | CAWSEALGTDTQYF
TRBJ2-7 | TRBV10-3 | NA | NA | TGTGCCATCAGTGGACAGGTCGCCTACGAGCAGTACTTC | CAISGQVAYEQYF
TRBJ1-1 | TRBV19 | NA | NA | TGTGCCAGTAACCCGGGGCCCAACACTGAAGCTTTCTTT | CASNPGPNTEAFF
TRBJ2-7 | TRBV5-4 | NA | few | TGTGCCAGCAGCTTGGATGGGGGGGGGCCATACGAGCAGTACTTC | CASSLDGGGPYEQYF
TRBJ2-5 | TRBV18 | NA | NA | TGTGCCAGCTCACCAGACAGTAAAGAGACCCAGTACTTC | CASSPDSKETQYF
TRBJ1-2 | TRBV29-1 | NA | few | TGCAGCGTTGAAGGGACAGTCTGGGGCTACACCTTC | CSVEGTVWGYTF
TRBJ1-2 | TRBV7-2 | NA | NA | TGTGCCAGCAGCCCCCAGGACAGCTATGGCTACACCTTC | CASSPQDSYGYTF
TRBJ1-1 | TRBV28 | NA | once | TGTGCCAGCAGCACAACCGGTGGAAACACTGAAGCTTTCTTT | CASSTTGGNTEAFF
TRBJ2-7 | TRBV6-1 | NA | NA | TGTGCCAGCACCCAGGGGTGGGGACACTCCTACGAGCAGTACTTC | CASTQGWGHSYEQYF
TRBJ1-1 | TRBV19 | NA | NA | TGTGCCAGTAGCTATCGGGCGGAGAACACTGAAGCTTTCTTT | CASSYRAENTEAFF
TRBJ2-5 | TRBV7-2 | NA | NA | TGTGCCAGCAGCTTCGGGGCTGGGGAGACCCAGTACTTC | CASSFGAGETQYF
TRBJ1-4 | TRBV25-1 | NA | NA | TGTGCCAGCAGTGGCGTACCGGGAAGCTCAAGGGCGGGTGAAAAACTGTTTTTT | CASSGVPGSSRAGEKLFF
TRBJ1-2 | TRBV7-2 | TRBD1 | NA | TGTGCCAGCAGCCCGGGACAGGGCAACTATGGCTACACCTTC | CASSPGQGNYGYTF
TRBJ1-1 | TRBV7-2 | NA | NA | TGTGCCAGCAGCCCAGGTACAGCACGGAGCACTGAAGCTTTCTTT | CASSPGTARSTEAFF
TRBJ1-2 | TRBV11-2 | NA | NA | TGTGCCAGCAGCTTAGAGAACTATGGCTACACCTTC | CASSLENYGYTF
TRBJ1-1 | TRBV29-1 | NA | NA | TGCAGCGTTGGAGGAACAGGAGAAATGAACACTGAAGCTTTCTTT | CSVGGTGEMNTEAFF
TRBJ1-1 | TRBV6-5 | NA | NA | TGTGCCAGCAGTTACTCGCAGGGCAACACTGAAGCTTTCTTT | CASSYSQGNTEAFF
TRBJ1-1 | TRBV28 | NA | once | TGTGCCAGCACGAGGCCAGTCACTGAAGCTTTCTTT | CASTRPVTEAFF
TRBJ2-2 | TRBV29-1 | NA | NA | TGCAGCGTTGGGCAGGTCGGTTCCGGGGAGCTGTTTTTT | CSVGQVGSGELFF
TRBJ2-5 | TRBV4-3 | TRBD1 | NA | TGCGCCAGCAGCACACAGGGGAAGGAGACCCAGTACTTC | CASSTQGKETQYF
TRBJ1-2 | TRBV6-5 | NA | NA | TGTGCCAGCAGTTACAACCCCGGGGAATCGCCTGGCTACACCTTC | CASSYNPGESPGYTF
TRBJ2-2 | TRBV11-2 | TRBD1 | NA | TGTGCCAGCAGGCGACCGGGGACAGGGAACACCGGGGAGCTGTTTTTT | CASRRPGTGNTGELFF
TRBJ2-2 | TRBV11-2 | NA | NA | TGTGCCAGCAGCCCCCCGCCAATGAACACCGGGGAGCTGTTTTTT | CASSPPPMNTGELFF
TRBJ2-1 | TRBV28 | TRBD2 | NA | TGTGCCAGCACCGGGGGGTTAAAGGCCAATGAGCAGTTCTTC | CASTGGLKANEQFF
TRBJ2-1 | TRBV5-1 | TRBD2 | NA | TGCGCCAGCAGCTTGGCCGGGAGGATAGACAATGAGCAGTTCTTC | CASSLAGRIDNEQFF
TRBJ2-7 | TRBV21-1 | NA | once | TGTGCCAGCAGCAAGAGACAGGTAAGAAGGGGTCGGGGGGAGCAGTACTTC | CASSKRQVRRGRGEQYF
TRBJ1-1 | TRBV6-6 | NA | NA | TGTGCCAGCAGTTACTCGGACAGTGAAGCTTTCTTT | CASSYSDSEAFF
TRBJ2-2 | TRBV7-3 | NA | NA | TGTGCCAGCAGCTTAGCAGAAGGCACCGGGGAGCTGTTTTTT | CASSLAEGTGELFF
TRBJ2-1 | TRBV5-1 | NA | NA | TGCGCCAGCAGCTTGGGAGGACAGAACTACAATGAGCAGTTCTTC | CASSLGGQNYNEQFF
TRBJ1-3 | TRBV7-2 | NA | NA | TGTGCCAGCAGCTTAGGAGGGTCTGGAAACACCATATATTTT | CASSLGGSGNTIYF